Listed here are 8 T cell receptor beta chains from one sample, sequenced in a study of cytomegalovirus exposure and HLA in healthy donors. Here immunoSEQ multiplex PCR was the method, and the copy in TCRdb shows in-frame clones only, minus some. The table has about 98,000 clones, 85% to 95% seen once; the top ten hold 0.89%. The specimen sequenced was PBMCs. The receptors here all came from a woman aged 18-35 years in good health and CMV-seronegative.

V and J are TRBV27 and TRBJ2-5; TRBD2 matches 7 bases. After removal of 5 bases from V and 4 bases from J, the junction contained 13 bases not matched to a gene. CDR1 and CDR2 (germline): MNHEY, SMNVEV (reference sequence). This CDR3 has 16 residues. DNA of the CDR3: TGTGCCAGCAGTCCGCGCGGTAGCGGGCCCCTAGAGACCCAGTACTTC. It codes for CASSPRGSGPLETQYF.

The CDR3 is CASARGDTEAFF. The CDR3 DNA sequence: TGTGCCAGCGCTCGGGGGGACACTGAAGCTTTCTTT. V usage is TRBV6-1 and J usage is TRBJ1-1, with D possibly being TRBD1 (5 bases). Germline lookup yields CDR1 MNHNS and CDR2 SASEGT. This CDR3 has 12 residues. V shed 8 bases and J shed 3 bases, with 10 bases lying between them.

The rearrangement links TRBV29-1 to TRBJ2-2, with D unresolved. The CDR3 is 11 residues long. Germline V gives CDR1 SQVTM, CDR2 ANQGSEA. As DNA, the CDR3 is TGCGGAGCAGAAGGATCCGGGGAGCTGTTTTTT. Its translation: CGAEGSGELFF.

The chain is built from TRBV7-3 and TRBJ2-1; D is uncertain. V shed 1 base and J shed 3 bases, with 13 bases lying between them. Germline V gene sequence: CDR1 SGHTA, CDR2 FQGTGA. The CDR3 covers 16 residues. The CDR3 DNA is TGTGCCAGCAGCTTAAGTTCGAACAGCCTCTACAATGAGCAGTTCTTC. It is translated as CASSLSSNSLYNEQFF.

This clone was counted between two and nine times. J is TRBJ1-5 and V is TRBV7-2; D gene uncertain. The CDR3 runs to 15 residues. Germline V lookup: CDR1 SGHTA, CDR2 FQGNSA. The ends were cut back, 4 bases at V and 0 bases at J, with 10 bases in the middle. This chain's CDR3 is CASSSQTISNQPQHF. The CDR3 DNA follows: TGTGCCAGCAGCTCACAGACGATTAGCAATCAGCCCCAGCATTTT.

The CDR3 nucleotides are TGTGCCACCGGGCTGCGGGGGAACACTGAAGCTTTCTTT. This sequence encodes CATGLRGNTEAFF. This sequence joins TRBV15 and TRBJ1-1; D is unresolved. This CDR3 is 13 amino acids long. CDR1 and CDR2 from the germline V gene are LNHNV and YYDKDF (reference sequence). The germline V and J ends were trimmed by 8 bases and 1 base, with 11 bases remaining between them.

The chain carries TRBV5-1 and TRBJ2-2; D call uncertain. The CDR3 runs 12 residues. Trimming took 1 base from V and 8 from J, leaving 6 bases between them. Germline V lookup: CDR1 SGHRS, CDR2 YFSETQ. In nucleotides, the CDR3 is TGCGCCAGCAGCTTGAATATTGGGGAGCTGTTTTTT. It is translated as CASSLNIGELFF.

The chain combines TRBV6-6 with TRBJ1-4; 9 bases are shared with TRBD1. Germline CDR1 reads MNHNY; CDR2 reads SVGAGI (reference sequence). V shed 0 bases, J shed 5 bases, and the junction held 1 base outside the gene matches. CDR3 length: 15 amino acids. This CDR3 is CASSYSTGGNEKLFF. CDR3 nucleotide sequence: TGTGCCAGCAGTTACTCGACAGGGGGGAATGAAAAACTGTTTTTT.